Each of the 21 T cell receptor beta chains below was sequenced from the same sample in a study of a mutant IDH1 vaccine in newly diagnosed glioma. Assay used: immunoSEQ multiplex PCR; TCRdb lists only in-frame clones, some missing. The data hold 35,000 to 40,000 clones, with roughly 89% observed a single time. Time point reported: baseline, week 1 (first vaccination visit). As for treatment: pre-vaccination baseline after standard-of-care therapy. The starting material was PBMCs, obtained from a glioma patient treated with radiotherapy, temozolomide or both. These receptors were collected from a man aged 18 to 29 with glioma.

The chain couples TRBV10-3 to TRBJ1-1; the D gene is possibly TRBD1 (5 bases). Looked up from germline, CDR1 is ENHRY and CDR2 is SYGVKD. The V end was cut by 6 bases, the J end by 3 bases, with 5 bases between. The CDR3 runs to 11 residues. The CDR3 DNA sequence: TGTGCCATCAGGGGGGACACTGAAGCTTTCTTT. Its translation is CAIRGDTEAFF.

In its sample, this clone was seen once. The chain joins TRBV5-1 to TRBJ1-2; the match to TRBD1 covers 11 bases. Germline CDR1 is SGHRS and CDR2 is YFSETQ. V lost 1 base to trimming and J lost 6 bases; unmatched junction nucleotides: 2. The CDR3 totals 14 residues. The DNA of the CDR3 is TGCGCCAGCAGCTTGCGGACAGGGGGCGATGGCTACACCTTC. Amino acid sequence: CASSLRTGGDGYTF.

Points on this clone: Germline and junction disagree at one end, which may indicate a read error. The chain couples TRBV5-6 to TRBJ2-3, with 10 bases lining up with TRBD1. The CDR3 has 15 amino acids. Germline lookup yields CDR1 SGHDT and CDR2 YYEEEE. The CDR3 loop is CASSLGQGSTDTQYF. CDR3 bases: TGTGCCAGCAGTTTGGGACAGGGGAGCACAGATACGCAGTATTTT.

V gene TRBV30 combines with J gene TRBJ1-3; tentative D call: TRBD1 (5 bases). V was clipped by 0 bases and J by 4 bases, with 13 bases between them. The CDR3 is 15 amino acids. From germline, CDR1 is GTSNPN and CDR2 SVGIG (reference sequence). The CDR3 sequence is CAWSVAGWSGNTIYF. As DNA, the CDR3 is TGTGCCTGGAGTGTAGCAGGGTGGTCGGGAAACACCATATATTTT.

This chain joins TRBV2 and TRBJ2-1; 9 bases are shared with TRBD2. The CDR3 runs 15 residues. Germline V gene lookup returns CDR1 SNHLY and CDR2 FYNNEI. Unmatched junction bases numbered 12, after V lost 6 bases and J lost 9 bases. The DNA for the CDR3 is TGTGCCAGCAGGTTAGCGGGAGAGGCGGTAGGTGAGCAGTTCTTC. Translating it yields CASRLAGEAVGEQFF.

This chain links TRBV30 with TRBJ1-5; tentative D call: TRBD1 (6 bases). CDR1 is GTSNPN, CDR2 SVGIG, per germline (reference sequence). CDR3 length: 15 amino acids. V was shortened by 1 base and J by 2 bases, with 12 bases between the two germline ends. The CDR3 loop is CAWSETGKGNQPQHF. The CDR3 bases are TGTGCCTGGAGTGAAACAGGGAAGGGCAATCAGCCCCAGCATTTT.

In DNA form, the CDR3 reads TGCAGTGCTATAGACTATGGCTACACCTTC. This translates into CSAIDYGYTF. V usage is TRBV20-1 and J usage is TRBJ1-2; D is undetermined. CDR1 and CDR2 (germline): DFQATT, SNEGSKA (reference sequence). The CDR3 is 10 residues long. V lost 4 bases and J lost 3, with 3 bases in between.

The chain uses TRBV4-2 and TRBJ2-2; no clear D. The length of the CDR3 is 15 residues. Trimming took off 1 base at V and 3 bases at J, with 9 bases between the two ends. Per germline, CDR1 LGHNA and CDR2 YNFKEQ. This CDR3 is CASSQVVSYTGELFF. CDR3 bases: TGTGCCAGCAGCCAAGTCGTCAGCTACACCGGGGAGCTGTTTTTT.

This chain connects TRBV5-1 to TRBJ2-7, with TRBD1 identical over 7 bases. This CDR3 has 14 residues. After removal of 3 bases from V and 0 bases from J, the junction contained 3 bases not matched to a gene. In germline, CDR1 is SGHRS, CDR2 YFSETQ. CDR3 sequence: CASSSWTGSYEQYF. CDR3 nucleotide sequence: TGCGCCAGCAGCTCTTGGACAGGCTCCTACGAGCAGTACTTC.

The chain couples TRBV7-3 to TRBJ2-6; D possibly uses TRBD1 or TRBD2 (5 bases each). CDR1 is SGHTA, CDR2 FQGTGA, per germline. The V end lost 4 bases, the J end lost 3 bases, and 10 bases lay between the germline ends. The CDR3 is made up of 15 amino acids. The CDR3 is CASSSQGVGANVLTF. The CDR3 DNA is TGTGCCAGCAGCTCCCAGGGAGTTGGGGCCAACGTCCTGACTTTC.

The chain combines TRBV6-5 with TRBJ2-5, with D perhaps matching TRBD2 (6 bases). The germline CDR1 and CDR2 sequences are MNHEY and SVGAGI. CDR3 length: 13 amino acids. Trimming shortened V by 4 bases and J by 2 bases, and 8 bases separated the two germline ends. CDR3 sequence: CASSLGGQETQYF. CDR3 nucleotides: TGTGCCAGCAGTTTGGGGGGTCAAGAGACCCAGTACTTC.

The chain links TRBV10-3 to TRBJ2-3; tentative D call: TRBD2 (5 bases). The V end was cut by 8 bases, the J end by 1 base, with 10 bases between. This CDR3 region has 13 residues. In germline, CDR1 is ENHRY, CDR2 SYGVKD. The CDR3 loop reads CAIGGGGTDTQYF. The CDR3 DNA sequence: TGTGCCATCGGAGGTGGGGGCACAGATACGCAGTATTTT.

The V call is TRBV29-1, the J call TRBJ2-1; a possible D gene is TRBD1 (7 bases). CDR1 and CDR2 (germline): SQVTM, ANQGSEA. V was clipped by 3 bases and J by 7 bases, with 16 bases between them. This CDR3 spans 14 amino acids. The chain's CDR3 is CSVDGQGGLNEQFF. The CDR3 DNA sequence: TGCAGCGTTGACGGGCAGGGGGGTTTAAATGAGCAGTTCTTC.

The rearrangement links TRBV6-1 to TRBJ2-2; D tentatively fits TRBD1 or TRBD2 (6 bases each). The CDR3 runs to 14 residues. Germline CDR1 MNHNS, CDR2 SASEGT. Trimming removed 2 bases from V and 7 bases from J, with 11 bases in between. The CDR3 sequence is CASSEKGGVGELFF. Written as DNA, the CDR3 is TGTGCCAGCAGTGAAAAGGGGGGTGTCGGGGAGCTGTTTTTT.

Concerning this clone: Other DNA sequences from this sample encode an identical CDR3 as well. The rearrangement joins TRBV28 to TRBJ1-4, with D perhaps matching TRBD1 (6 bases). This CDR3 is built from 13 residues. The germline V gene has CDR1 MDHEN and CDR2 SYDVKM. Trimming stripped 6 bases from V and 4 bases from J, with 9 bases between. This chain's CDR3 is CASRGGLNEKLFF. The CDR3 nucleotides are TGTGCCAGCAGAGGGGGGCTTAATGAAAAACTGTTTTTT.

This rearrangement joins TRBV28 to TRBJ1-6; weak D call: TRBD1 (5 bases). Trimming shortened V by 5 bases and J by 10 bases, and 9 bases separated the two germline ends. From germline, CDR1 is MDHEN and CDR2 SYDVKM. This CDR3 comprises 12 residues. CDR3 sequence reads: CASSPPGSPLHF. CDR3 DNA sequence: TGTGCCAGCAGTCCCCCAGGGTCACCCCTCCACTTT.

The rearrangement joins TRBV19 to TRBJ2-2; 7 positions agree with TRBD1. The CDR3 loop spans 15 amino acids. CDR1 is LNHDA and CDR2 is SQIVND in the germline V gene (reference sequence). V shed 5 bases, J shed 6 bases, and the junction held 9 bases outside the gene matches. The CDR3 here is CASSPDRLLAGELFF. The CDR3 coding sequence is TGTGCCAGTAGTCCGGACAGGCTGCTAGCCGGGGAGCTGTTTTTT. Full variable domain (outside the CDR3, taken from reference TRBV19 and TRBJ2-2): DGGITQSPKYLFRKEGQNVTLSCEQNLNHDAMYWYRQDPGQGLRLIYYSQIVNDFQKGDIAEGYSVSREKKESFPLTVTSAQKNPTAFYLCASSPDRLLAGELFFGEGSRLTVL.

This clone was seen a few times. This chain uses TRBV18 with TRBJ1-2; 12 bases line up with TRBD1. With V trimmed by 3 bases and J by 3 bases, 8 bases remained unmatched. The germline gives CDR1 KGHSH, CDR2 LQKENI. This CDR3 comprises 17 residues. The CDR3 nucleotides read TGTGCCAGCTCACCTGGGACAGGGGGCCAACGAGACTATGGCTACACCTTC. It translates to CASSPGTGGQRDYGYTF.

V gene TRBV27 combines with J gene TRBJ2-7; 8 nucleotides match TRBD1. Looked up from germline, CDR1 is MNHEY and CDR2 is SMNVEV (reference sequence). The CDR3 is made up of 14 amino acids. Germline trimming cut 5 bases from V and 2 bases from J; bases unmatched to any gene: 5. CDR3 in amino acids: CASSLTGGAYEQYF. CDR3 nucleotides: TGTGCCAGCAGTCTTACAGGGGGTGCCTACGAGCAGTACTTC.

A single count supports this clone. This rearrangement joins TRBV4-1 to TRBJ2-7; 15 nucleotides line up with TRBD2. The germline V gene encodes CDR1 MGHRA and CDR2 YSYEKL. The CDR3 runs 17 residues. Germline trimming cut 2 bases from V and 7 bases from J; bases unmatched to any gene: 9. The CDR3 nucleotides are TGCGCCAGCAGCCAACGGACTAGCGGGAGGGGCCGGAAGGAGCAGTACTTC. Residues: CASSQRTSGRGRKEQYF.

The V call is TRBV2, the J call TRBJ2-3; TRBD2 is a possible D gene (6 bases). Trimming removed 3 bases at V and 4 bases at J, with 17 bases between. The CDR3 consists of 16 residues. Germline loops: CDR1 SNHLY, CDR2 FYNNEI. CDR3 bases: TGTGCCAGCAGTGATTGGGACGGGAGAGGCCCAGATACGCAGTATTTT. Its translation is CASSDWDGRGPDTQYF.